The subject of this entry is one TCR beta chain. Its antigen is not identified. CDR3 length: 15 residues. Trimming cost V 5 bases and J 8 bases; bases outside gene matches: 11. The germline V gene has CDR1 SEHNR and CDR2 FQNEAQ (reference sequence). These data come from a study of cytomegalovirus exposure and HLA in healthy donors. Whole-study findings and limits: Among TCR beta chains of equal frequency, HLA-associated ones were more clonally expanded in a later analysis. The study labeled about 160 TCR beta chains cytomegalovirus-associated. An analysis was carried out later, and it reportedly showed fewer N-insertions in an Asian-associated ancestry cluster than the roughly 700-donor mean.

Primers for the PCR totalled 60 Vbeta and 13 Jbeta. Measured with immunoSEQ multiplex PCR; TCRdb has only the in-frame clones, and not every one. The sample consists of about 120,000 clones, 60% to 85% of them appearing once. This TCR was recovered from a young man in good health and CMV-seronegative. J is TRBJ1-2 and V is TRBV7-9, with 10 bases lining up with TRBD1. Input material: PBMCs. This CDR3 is CASSHSPDRGRGYTF. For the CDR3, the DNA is TGTGCCAGCAGCCATAGCCCGGACAGGGGGAGAGGCTACACCTTC.